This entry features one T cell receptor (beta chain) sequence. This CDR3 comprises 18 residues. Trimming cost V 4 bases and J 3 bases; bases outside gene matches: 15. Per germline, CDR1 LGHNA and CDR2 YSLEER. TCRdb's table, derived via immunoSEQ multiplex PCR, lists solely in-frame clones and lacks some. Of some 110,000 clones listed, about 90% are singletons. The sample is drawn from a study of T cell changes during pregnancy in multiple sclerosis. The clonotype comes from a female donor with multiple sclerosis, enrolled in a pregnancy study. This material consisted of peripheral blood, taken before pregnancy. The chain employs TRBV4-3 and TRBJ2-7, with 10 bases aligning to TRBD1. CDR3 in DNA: TGCGCCAGCAGCCGAGGACAGGGGGGAGCGGAGGCCGTCTACGAGCAGTACTTC. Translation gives CASSRGQGGAEAVYEQYF.